This T cell receptor (beta chain) was captured by sequencing in a study of T cell repertoires in cytomegalovirus infection. Regarding the study as a whole: Cumulated frequencies of public TCR beta families served to identify carriers of CMV plus the relevant HLA.

This CDR3 region has 14 residues. Germline-derived CDR1 and CDR2 are SGHDN and FVKESK. Trimming pared 0 bases from V and 7 bases from J, leaving 13 bases between. TCRdb redid the calling of the reads with MiXCR, one entry per CDR3 protein. The sample has approximately 100,000 distinct CDR3 sequences; 23% are singletons. This clonotype was seen ten or more times. What it binds is not known. The chain recombines TRBV14 with TRBJ2-7, with D possibly TRBD2 on 5 matching bases. The sample was CD8+ T cells from PBMCs. The source of this sequence is a human donor in good health (CMV status not recorded). Some clones in this sample may be carry-over from other donors' samples. Here the CDR3 reads CASSQEENGEEQYF. The CDR3 bases are TGTGCCAGCAGCCAAGAAGAGAACGGGGAAGAGCAGTACTTC.